This T cell receptor (beta chain) came from a study of T-cell memory formation after mild COVID-19. Turning to the study itself: There were largely donor-specific TCR clusters. Study-wide points: Clones that contracted clustered mainly in CM and EM if CD4+ and in EMRA if CD8+.

V lost 5 bases and J 2 bases, leaving 13 bases between the germline ends. The V gene's germline CDR1 is MNHNY and CDR2 SVGAGI (reference sequence). This CDR3 is 15 amino acids long. 5'RACE, which relied on constant-segment primers, yielded TCR alpha and TCR beta cDNA libraries carrying sample barcodes and UMIs. Each CDR3 protein gets one entry after TCRdb re-called the 5' RACE reads with MiXCR. The table includes around 300,000 distinct CDR3 sequences, 10% to 15% detected once. Turning to this clonotype: Its antigen is not known.

This receptor was taken from a young man who had mild COVID-19 (a few samples of this study predate the infection). Cell type and time point are not known. The V gene is TRBV6-6, the J gene TRBJ1-3; possibly TRBD1 for D (6 bases). Sequenced input: PBMCs or a T cell subset sorted from them (not recorded which). This CDR3 reads CASSTSGVAGNTIYF. CDR3 nucleotides: TGTGCCAGCAGTACCTCAGGGGTAGCTGGAAACACCATATATTTT.